This TCR beta chain originates from a study of tumor-infiltrating lymphocytes in primary liver carcinoma. In the study overall: The patients comprised men and women between the ages of 30 and 69 years.

Each 20-30 mg portion of unsorted bulk tissue served as the source for co-extraction of RNA and DNA. Patients underwent resection of primary liver carcinoma. Every tumor sample analyzed contained over 80% viable tumor cells. The investigators made TCR beta cDNA from about 500 ng total RNA, using a constant-region primer. ARM-PCR was slightly modified, and three nested multiplex PCR rounds with it gave rise to the TCR beta libraries. It was with TRBV1-TRBV30 forward primers and a C-beta reverse primer that the first two PCR rounds were run, at roughly 9 cycles each. Each CDR3 protein is one row after TCRdb ran MiXCR on the multiplex PCR reads. The table lists about 22,000 distinct CDR3 sequences, around 81% of them singletons. The germline V gene encodes CDR1 MNHEY and CDR2 SVGAGI. There are 16 residues in the CDR3. Study-wide results and limits: Compared with tumor region pairs, tumor-adjacent and tumor-blood pairs overlapped less.

Notes on this clonotype: Its antigen is not identified. The junction shows a germline mismatch at one end, possibly a read error.

The sequenced sample consisted of liver tumor tissue from sampling region 2. The subset: tumor region T2, inferior pole. This sequence originates from a woman aged 25 to 39 with primary liver carcinoma and hepatitis B virus infection. This chain links TRBV6-5 with TRBJ2-1, with 8 nucleotides matching TRBD2. The CDR3 loop reads CAGSVTSGGYYNEQFF. The CDR3, as DNA: TGTGCCGGCAGTGTCACTAGCGGAGGTTACTACAATGAGCAGTTCTTC.